This T cell receptor beta chain was found in a study of cytomegalovirus exposure and HLA in healthy donors. Study-wide background: An analysis done earlier identified 100 million to 140 million unique TCR beta sequences from about 179 million T cells. General study points: Presence/absence results assume similar sequencing depth per donor, which may not hold. Fewer N-insertions (relative to the roughly 670-donor mean) were reportedly seen in an Asian-associated ancestry cluster in a later analysis.

The CDR3 loop spans 15 amino acids. Between the trimmed V and J ends, which lost 1 base and 8 bases, there was a span of 14 bases. The germline gives CDR1 SGHAT, CDR2 FQNNGV. Unrecorded immune exposure was likely among donors, who were nominally healthy when sampled. By frequency in the sample, this clone is medium-sized. The antigen remains unidentified. Primers: 60 Vbeta forward and 13 Jbeta reverse. Method: immunoSEQ multiplex PCR; TCRdb's copy keeps in-frame clones and lacks some. This table has 140,000 to 150,000 clones, roughly 78% appearing once. Sequencing was done on a sample of PBMCs. V gene TRBV11-2 combines with J gene TRBJ1-4; D is unresolved. The receptor comes from a man aged 40-55 years in good health and CMV-seropositive. The CDR3 protein is CASSLGIGRAEKLFF. In nucleotides, the CDR3 is TGTGCCAGCAGCTTAGGTATAGGGAGAGCCGAAAAACTGTTTTTT.